This T cell receptor (beta chain) stems from a study of tumor and adjacent non-tumor tissue in lung cancer. Points from the study as a whole: Normal lung showed higher cumulative top 100 clone frequency than tumor.

No cell sorting was done before RNA was extracted from the tissue. A word on this clonotype: Its cognate antigen is unknown. The junction departs from the called germline gene at one end, perhaps through a read error.

A modified ARM-PCR protocol with three rounds of nested PCR amplified TCRbeta. TCRdb re-called the multiplex PCR reads with MiXCR, one entry per CDR3 protein. The data show 110,000 or so distinct CDR3 sequences, about 75% seen once. The sequence derives from a woman aged 55-70 years with non-small cell lung cancer. Sequencing was carried out using lung tumor tissue.

The CDR3 is CSAKNSEDNYGYTF. The CDR3 nucleotides are TGCAGCGCCAAAAACTCAGAGGACAACTACGGCTACACCTTC. The chain couples TRBV29-1 to TRBJ1-2; maybe TRBD1 (5 bases). Germline values: CDR1 SQVTM, CDR2 ANQGSEA. CDR3 length equals 14 residues. Full variable domain (missing parts from reference TRBV29-1 and TRBJ1-2): SAVISQKPSRDICQRGTSLTIQCQVDSQVTMMFWYRQQPGQSLTLIATANQGSEATYESGFVIDKFPISRPNLTFSTLTVSNMSPEDSSIYLCSAKNSEDNYGYTFGSGTRLTVV.